The 14 T cell receptor beta chains reported below all come from one sample, sequenced in a study of CD8+ T cells in alopecia areata. Documented treatment: oral pan-JAK inhibitor, 5-10 mg twice daily. Following extraction, RNA underwent reverse transcription to cDNA, which served as the sequencing template. Profiled with immunoSEQ multiplex PCR; TCRdb holds only in-frame clones, not every one. The table lists about 210,000 clones, around three fifths of them singletons. This material consisted of CD4+ T cells sorted from blood, taken at week 4, from a patient treated with tofacitinib. The receptors originated from a human donor with alopecia areata.

This clone appeared a few times. The chain joins TRBV2 to TRBJ2-1, with D perhaps given as TRBD1 or TRBD2 (5 bases each). CDR1 is SNHLY, CDR2 FYNNEI, per germline. This CDR3 spans 13 amino acids. V was shortened by 5 bases and J by 7 bases, with 12 bases between the two germline ends. CDR3 nucleotide sequence: TGTGCCAGCAGTTTAGGGGAGTGGAATGAGCAGTTCTTC. Its translation: CASSLGEWNEQFF.

V usage is TRBV29-1 and J usage is TRBJ2-5; D perhaps matches TRBD1 (6 bases). V lost 0 bases and J 5 bases, leaving 10 bases between the germline ends. Germline assignment: CDR1 SQVTM and CDR2 ANQGSEA. This CDR3 region has 13 residues. The CDR3 sequence: CSVEEGGGETQYF. The CDR3 DNA reads TGCAGCGTTGAAGAAGGGGGTGGGGAGACCCAGTACTTC.

This rearrangement joins TRBV2 to TRBJ2-1; D tentatively reads TRBD1 or TRBD2 (5 bases each). With 6 bases removed from V and 0 bases from J, the gap between germline ends came to 6 bases. The CDR3 has 13 amino acids. Per the germline V gene, CDR1 is SNHLY and CDR2 is FYNNEI. Here the CDR3 reads CASRGDSYNEQFF. The CDR3 coding sequence is TGTGCCAGCAGGGGGGACTCCTACAATGAGCAGTTCTTC.

The V and J genes are TRBV5-1 and TRBJ1-2; D is perhaps TRBD1 (6 bases). Germline V gene data show CDR1 as SGHRS and CDR2 as YFSETQ. Trimming stripped 0 bases from V and 5 bases from J, with 20 bases between. CDR3 length: 17 amino acids. Here the CDR3 DNA reads TGCGCCAGCAGCTTGGTTATTGGACAGATAGACCATTATGGCTACACCTTC. Its translation: CASSLVIGQIDHYGYTF.

The rearrangement links TRBV5-1 to TRBJ2-3; perhaps TRBD1 as D (5 bases). The V gene lost 5 bases and the J gene lost 0 bases, with 10 bases spanning the gap. The CDR3 totals 14 residues. Germline V CDR1 and CDR2: SGHRS, YFSETQ. CDR3 residues: CASRETASTDTQYF. DNA of the CDR3: TGCGCCAGCAGAGAGACAGCCAGCACAGATACGCAGTATTTT.

This chain links TRBV19 with TRBJ1-5; 8 positions agree with TRBD1. The CDR3 consists of 17 residues. The junction had 15 bases not matched to a gene; V was cut back by 8 bases and J by 3 bases. Germline V gives CDR1 LNHDA, CDR2 SQIVND (reference sequence). CDR3 amino acids: CASAFGQGHTSNQPQHF. The DNA of the CDR3 is TGTGCCAGTGCGTTCGGACAGGGACATACTTCCAATCAGCCCCAGCATTTT.

The rearrangement joins TRBV15 to TRBJ2-5; perhaps TRBD2 as D (6 bases). In germline, CDR1 is LNHNV, CDR2 YYDKDF (reference sequence). The CDR3 totals 15 residues. Trimming removed 0 bases from V and 2 bases from J, with 10 bases in between. This chain's CDR3 is CATSRDGGGQETQYF. CDR3 DNA: TGTGCCACCAGCAGAGATGGCGGAGGGCAAGAGACCCAGTACTTC.

The CDR3 sequence: CASSYQGDQWAEAFF. The CDR3 nucleotides are TGTGCCAGCAGCTACCAGGGGGACCAATGGGCTGAAGCTTTCTTT. This chain connects TRBV5-4 to TRBJ1-1; 7 bases agree with TRBD1. The V gene's germline CDR1 is SGHNT and CDR2 YYREEE (reference sequence). The CDR3 has 15 residues. Trimming at V came to 3 bases and at J to 6 bases, leaving 11 bases not matched to a gene.

This clone was counted once. The rearrangement uses TRBV27 and TRBJ2-2, with 8 bases identical to TRBD1. The germline CDR1 and CDR2 sequences are MNHEY and SMNVEV (reference sequence). After removal of 5 bases from V and 4 bases from J, the junction contained 3 bases not matched to a gene. There are 14 residues in the CDR3. The DNA for the CDR3 is TGTGCCAGCAGTCCGGGACAGGCCACCGGGGAGCTGTTTTTT. Its protein is CASSPGQATGELFF.

The V gene is TRBV2, the J gene TRBJ2-5; no clear D gene. Germline V gene data show CDR1 as SNHLY and CDR2 as FYNNEI. V shed 7 bases and J shed 1 base, with 4 bases lying between them. The length of the CDR3 is 11 residues. CDR3 nucleotides: TGTGCCAGCACGGCCCAAGAGACCCAGTACTTC. This encodes CASTAQETQYF.

The V and J genes are TRBV30 and TRBJ1-6; 7 nucleotides align to TRBD1. CDR3 size: 16 residues. CDR1 is GTSNPN, CDR2 SVGIG, per germline (reference sequence). With 2 bases clipped from V and 0 bases from J, the junction kept 4 bases outside the gene matches. CDR3 DNA: TGTGCCTGGAGTACAGGGGTCGTCTCCTATAATTCACCCCTCCACTTT. This translates into CAWSTGVVSYNSPLHF.

In DNA form, the CDR3 reads TGCAGCGTTTGGGACCCCAAGTACAATGAGCAGTTCTTC. The encoded protein is CSVWDPKYNEQFF. The genes are TRBV29-1 and TRBJ2-1; D is possibly TRBD1 or TRBD2 (5 bases each). V lost 5 bases and J lost 4, with 12 bases in between. This CDR3 has 13 amino acids. Per the germline V gene, CDR1 is SQVTM and CDR2 is ANQGSEA.

J is TRBJ1-5 and V is TRBV5-6; tentative D call: TRBD1 (5 bases). Trimming removed 2 bases at V and 3 bases at J, with 9 bases between. The germline CDR1 and CDR2 sequences are SGHDT and YYEEEE. This CDR3 region has 14 residues. This chain's CDR3 is CASSFEGSNQPQHF. CDR3 coding DNA: TGTGCCAGCAGCTTTGAGGGGTCCAATCAGCCCCAGCATTTT.

The gene calls are TRBV30 and TRBJ2-7; the D is unclear. The CDR3 is 13 amino acids. Looked up from germline, CDR1 is GTSNPN and CDR2 is SVGIG (reference sequence). With 0 bases removed from V and 1 base from J, the gap between germline ends came to 7 bases. CDR3 region: CAWSVTGSYEQYF. As DNA, the CDR3 is TGTGCCTGGAGTGTTACGGGTTCCTACGAGCAGTACTTC.